This TCR beta chain was found in a study of T cells in Graves' hyperthyroidism and ophthalmopathy. RNA transcripts were the template for amplifying TCR beta CDR3 regions. TCR CDR3 regions were first amplified by RT-PCR with HTBI primers. TCRdb used MiXCR to reprocess the multiplex PCR reads, holding one entry per CDR3 protein. This sample carries approximately 610,000 distinct CDR3 sequences, over 12% of them seen once, and the ten largest clones take around 4.5%. Ophthalmopathy patients showed a Clinical Activity Score of at least 3, NOSPECS grade of at least 4 and duration under 3 months. The sequenced sample was blood. The sequence was obtained from a woman in her forties with Graves' ophthalmopathy.

The CDR3 region is CASSYTTGFPTYEQYF. In DNA form, the CDR3 reads TGTGCCAGCAGTTACACGACAGGGTTTCCTACCTACGAGCAGTACTTC. The V gene is TRBV6-5, the J gene TRBJ2-7, with TRBD1 identical over 7 bases. The CDR3 spans 16 residues. Unmatched junction bases numbered 9, after V lost 2 bases and J lost 2 bases. Per the germline V gene, CDR1 is MNHEY and CDR2 is SVGAGI.